This TCR beta chain is from a study of identical twins. The trim removed 6 bases at V and 8 bases at J, leaving 24 bases unmatched. CDR3 size: 20 residues. A universal primer site was created by template switching, with the cDNA bearing unique molecular identifiers. TCRdb re-analysed the 5' RACE reads in MiXCR, keeping a single row per CDR3 protein. The sample has about 340,000 distinct CDR3 sequences; roughly 9% are singletons. The chain uses TRBV12-3 or TRBV12-4 and TRBJ2-1, with TRBD2 matching 11 bases. The sequencing sample was made of naive T cells sorted from blood. The receptor comes from a woman between 45 and 65 years old in good health. Here the CDR3 reads CASRDRAGGMVAGGPYEQFF. The CDR3 bases are TGTGCCAGCAGGGATCGGGCAGGGGGCATGGTAGCGGGAGGGCCGTATGAGCAGTTCTTC.